This T cell receptor beta chain comes out of a study of identical twins (dated by TCRdb to the mid-2010s). In terms of the full investigation: To test whether fetal clonotypes persist, this study deep-sequenced TCR alpha and beta repertoires from monozygotic twins, from unrelated adults of various ages, and from cord blood. To rule out contamination, replicate twin experiments were performed at different times with different library preparation protocols. Broad study findings and their caveats: Recombination models systematically underestimated out-of-frame TCR alpha sharing in monozygotic twins but agreed with sharing between unrelated individuals. The excess sharing between twins in beta out-of-frame sequences was weaker because fewer shared sequences reduced the signal-to-noise ratio. Because the same donors could not be followed over many years, the conclusions depended on cross-sectional statistical analysis. Abundant cord blood beta clonotypes had fewer insertions, young adult naive repertoires showed a similar but weaker trend, and memory repertoires showed no such trend. Out-of-frame TCR alpha sequences shared between twins showed an excess of low generation-probability sequences compared with coincidental sharing between unrelated individuals. Invariant T cells such as MAIT and iNKT could partly confound zero-insertion analyses, although diverse VJ usage argued against such confounding for most clonotypes.

Only healthy Caucasian donors were included. Three pairs of female monozygotic twins, all aged 18 to 29 years, were included in the twin cohort. CD4+ and CD8+ T cell populations were isolated with positive isolation kits from Invitrogen. Looking up the germline V gene yields CDR1 MDHEN and CDR2 SYDVKM. From cysteine to phenylalanine, the CDR3 is 12 amino acids long. Kept here is only the CDR3 DNA, which spans 36 bases and is read in frame from base 1. V is shortened by 5 bases, J by 6 bases, and the region joining them spans 10 bases. Receptor libraries were prepared by 5' RACE. TCRdb names Illumina HiSeq 2000 as the instrument used. A universal primer binding site was added through template switching, and the final cDNA carried a unique molecular identifier so that TCR cDNA molecules could be counted accurately. Specific primers in the conserved constant-segment region were used to synthesize first-strand cDNA for the TCR alpha and beta chains. To control for contamination, every cDNA library was double barcoded, receiving both a SMART-Mk sample barcode and Illumina barcodes. Two successive PCR steps introduced TruSeq adapter sequences along with Illumina sample barcodes. Sequencing of the TCR alpha and beta cDNA libraries was done on the Illumina HiSeq platform using custom primers. The study's processing was this. Raw reads were processed with MiGEC to extract unique molecular identifiers, and MiXCR was used to determine CDR3 positions. For each individual, recombination models were inferred using an EM algorithm with the repgenHMM and IGoR tools. The analysis of shared clonotypes was done with the tcR package in R, with sharing normalized by the product of cloneset sizes. To study raw recombination without the effects of thymic and clonal selection, out-of-frame nonproductive sequences were analyzed. In-frame beta chains were kept once TCRdb had trimmed the public reads at Q25 with fastp and called clones with MiXCR. Each entry is one CDR3 protein sequence, shown with its most common DNA and genes. The V and J calls were determined by TCRdb, not by the authors. The sample contains some 250,000 distinct CDR3 sequences, 6.5% of them found a single time. The top ten clonotypes cover roughly 15% of the sample.

In this sample, this clonotype turned up a few times. This receptor's antigen is unknown. No base quality values were provided; no much bigger clone lies one nucleotide off. These same data were also listed under a study on T cells expressing NK-cell markers. As that second study puts it: In sorted CD3+CD56+NKG2C+, CD3+CD56+NKG2C- and CD3+CD56-NKG2C+ T-cell subsets from about 8 donors, TCR beta-chain repertoires were profiled. Among the eight sequenced donors, seven were HCMV-seropositive and one was HCMV-seronegative. In several experiments an anti-gammadeltaTCR antibody was added to restrict sorting to alphabetaTCR-expressing T cells. In roughly 6 donors, the dominant CD3+CD56+NKG2C+ clonotypes were found to rank among the top 10 CD8+ clonotypes and to make up 1.0-7.0% of CD8+ T cells. Those dominant clonotypes were again the most abundant among CD3+CD56-NKG2C+ cells in several donors, at roughly 28.3-65%. Whether the expanded NKG2C-expressing T cell clones were specific for HCMV antigens was left unclear. The eight sequenced donors were randomly selected healthy volunteers, three men and five women. To determine HCMV serostatus, a commercial ELISA kit was used to detect HCMV-specific IgG in serum. Reads were demultiplexed and grouped by UMI with MIGEC, and clonotypes were assembled and quantified with MiTCR. Only TCR cDNA sequences supported by at least two reads were kept to exclude erroneous sequences. The tcR package was used for downstream repertoire analysis, and clonotypes were matched between fractions using CDR3 nucleotide sequence together with V segment. VDJmatch was used to annotate antigen specificity against VDJdb, with one amino acid substitution in CDR3 allowed.

This sequence was found in a young woman in good health. Here the chain combines TRBV28 and TRBJ1-1, with the D gene too uncertain to name. The sequencing sample was made of CD8+ T cells sorted from blood. The sequenced DNA: TGTGCCAGCAGTGCGGGCAGGCCTGAAGCTTTCTTT. Its translation is CASSAGRPEAFF. Joined to the reference TRBV28 and TRBJ1-1 proteins, this CDR3 gives the full variable domain: DVKVTQSSRYLVKRTGEKVFLECVQDMDHENMFWYRQDPGLGLRLIYFSYDVKMKEKGDIPEGYSVSREKKERFSLILESASTNQTSMYLCASSAGRPEAFFGQGTRLTVV.